This T cell receptor beta chain comes out of a study of blood T cell repertoires in COVID-19. Whole-study context: Specimens from acute and convalescent COVID-19 originated in the United States, Italy and Spain. T cells, B-cell-depleted T cells, or PBMCs supplied cDNA or gDNA.

Original processing notes: The assay estimated nucleated cells by amplifying reference gene primers. Only in-frame clones appear in the TCRdb table, and some are missing; sequencing was by immunoSEQ multiplex PCR. For V, J and clone size, that table is used; D and trimming come from the DNA. The sample includes 95,000 to 110,000 clones, more than 85% of them seen just once. Germline loops: CDR1 SGHTA, CDR2 FQGNSA. The CDR3 has 16 amino acids. J gave up 7 bases and V 1 base, and 11 bases lay outside the gene matches. Sequences were obtained from peripheral blood. The TCR sequence derives from a human donor in a cohort sampled during active COVID-19. This chain uses TRBV7-2 with TRBJ1-1; 8 positions match TRBD1. The CDR3, as DNA: TGTGCCAGCAGCTTAGTCGCCGGACAGGGTCTATATGAAGCTTTCTTT. Protein sequence: CASSLVAGQGLYEAFF.